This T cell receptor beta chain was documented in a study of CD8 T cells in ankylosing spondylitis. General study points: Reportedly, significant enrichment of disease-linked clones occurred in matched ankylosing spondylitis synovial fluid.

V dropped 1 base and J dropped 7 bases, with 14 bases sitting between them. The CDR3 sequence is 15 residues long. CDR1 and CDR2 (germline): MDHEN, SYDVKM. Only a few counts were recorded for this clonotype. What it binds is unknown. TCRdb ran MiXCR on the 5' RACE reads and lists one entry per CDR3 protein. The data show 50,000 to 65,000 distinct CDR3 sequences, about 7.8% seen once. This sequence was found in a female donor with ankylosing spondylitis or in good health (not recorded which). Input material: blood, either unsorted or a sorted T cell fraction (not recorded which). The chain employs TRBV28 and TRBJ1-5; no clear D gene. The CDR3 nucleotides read TGTGCCAGCAGTTTATCCGGCGGTAGGTCCCAGCCCCAGCATTTT. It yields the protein CASSLSGGRSQPQHF.